This T cell receptor (beta chain) was found in a study of blood T cell repertoires in COVID-19. The CDR3 totals 13 residues. Deletions cut 8 bases from V and 0 bases from J, with 8 bases between. CDR1 and CDR2 (germline): MNHEY, SVGAGI. Here immunoSEQ multiplex PCR was the method, and the copy in TCRdb shows in-frame clones only, minus some. The table has around 140,000 clones, 89% seen once. The TCR was taken from a human donor in a cohort sampled during active COVID-19. This sequence joins TRBV6-5 and TRBJ2-1; perhaps TRBD2 as D (6 bases). The sequencing input was peripheral blood. The CDR3: CASRGSSYNEQFF. CDR3 coding DNA: TGTGCCAGCCGGGGGTCCTCCTACAATGAGCAGTTCTTC.